The text below deals with one T cell receptor (beta chain). Antigen specificity is unknown. A single base separates this from a much larger clone, so it may be a read error. This CDR3 has 16 amino acids. Germline V gives CDR1 SGHTA, CDR2 FQGNSA. With 0 bases clipped from V and 5 bases from J, the junction kept 4 bases outside the gene matches. The data were taken from a study of blood T cells in healthy people across ages. Study-wide results and caveats: Changes seen in expanded clonotypes were possibly confounded by donor CMV status left unknown. The study found more naive CD4+ cells and higher diversity in long-lived than aged donors.

Primers used in a second PCR of about 6 to 12 cycles were a sample-barcoded 5' primer and a J-beta primer mix. Every cDNA molecule bore a tag from a template-switch adaptor containing 12 random nucleotides. TCRdb redid the calling of the 5' RACE reads with MiXCR, one entry per CDR3 protein. This table has just under 900,000 distinct CDR3 sequences, about 30% appearing once. The V call is TRBV7-2, the J call TRBJ2-1, with 10 nucleotides matching TRBD2. Specimen: blood. The receptor was isolated from a woman aged 80 or over in good health. The CDR3 DNA is TGTGCCAGCAGCTTAGCCGAGCGGGGGGGGCACAATGAGCAGTTCTTC. Translating it yields CASSLAERGGHNEQFF.